This TCR beta chain appears in the sequencing data of a study of blood T cell repertoires in COVID-19. Produced via immunoSEQ multiplex PCR; TCRdb's table is partial and in-frame only. This sample has 360,000 or so clones, with almost 90% found just once. This clonotype was obtained from a woman in her 30s who had been exposed to COVID-19. Specimen: PBMCs or T cells enriched from blood (not recorded which).

The CDR3 spells CASRDSGRVIYTQYF. CDR3 nucleotide sequence: TGTGCCAGCAGGGATTCGGGCAGGGTGATATATACGCAGTATTTT. The chain couples TRBV6-5 to TRBJ2-3; weak D call: TRBD1 (5 bases). Trimming removed 6 bases at V and 7 bases at J, with 20 bases between. The CDR3 extends over 15 amino acids. Germline CDR1 reads MNHEY; CDR2 reads SVGAGI.